This T cell receptor beta chain was found in a study of blood T cells in healthy people across ages. Primers used in a second PCR of roughly 7 to 11 cycles were a sample-barcoded 5' primer and a J-beta primer mix. TCRdb called the 5' RACE reads again in MiXCR, with one record for every CDR3 protein. The sample carries around 990,000 distinct CDR3 sequences, around two fifths recorded once. Comment on this clonotype: Its antigen is unidentified. The junction differs from germline at one of its ends, possibly a read error.

Findings and caveats of the study: Changes seen in expanded clonotypes were possibly confounded by donor CMV status left unknown.

This CDR3 is built from 17 residues. The germline CDR1 and CDR2 sequences are PRHDT and FYEKMQ (reference sequence). The sequencing sample was made of blood. This TCR derives from a man between 18 and 29 years old in good health. The V call is TRBV13, the J call TRBJ2-1; 13 positions match TRBD2. In DNA form, the CDR3 reads TGTGCCAGCAGCTTAACTAGCGGGGGGGGCTCCTACAATGGGCAGTTCTTC. This gives the protein CASSLTSGGGSYNGQFF.